Shown below are 5 T cell receptor beta chains from a single sample sequenced in a study of cytomegalovirus exposure and HLA in healthy donors. Some clones are missing from TCRdb's copy, which holds only in-frame ones; the method was immunoSEQ multiplex PCR. The sample has about 130,000 clones, under 90% seen once. The sample was PBMCs. The source is a woman aged 18-29 years in good health and CMV-seronegative.

V and J are TRBV7-9 and TRBJ1-4, with 9 bases identical to TRBD1. In germline, CDR1 is SEHNR, CDR2 FQNEAQ (reference sequence). This CDR3 has 14 amino acids. J lost 6 bases, V lost 5 bases, and 4 bases had no gene match. The CDR3 loop is CASSPGQGDEKLFF. CDR3 sequence (DNA): TGTGCCAGCAGCCCGGGACAGGGTGATGAAAAACTGTTTTTT.

A single count supports this clone. The CDR3 DNA is TGCGCCAGCAGCCAAGTTCTGGGCCGTGTGAATGAGCAGTTCTTC. This translates into CASSQVLGRVNEQFF. The chain carries TRBV4-1 and TRBJ2-1; D is ambiguous. This CDR3 is built from 15 residues. Germline CDR1 reads MGHRA; CDR2 reads YSYEKL. Deletions cut 1 base from V and 7 bases from J, with 14 bases between.

V usage is TRBV4-1 and J usage is TRBJ1-2; D remains unclear. The CDR3 is made up of 13 amino acids. The V gene lost 2 bases and the J gene lost 8 bases, with 12 bases spanning the gap. The V gene's germline CDR1 is MGHRA and CDR2 YSYEKL. In DNA form, the CDR3 reads TGCGCCAGCAGCCAATTCCCGGGTTACGGCTACACCTTC. It specifies CASSQFPGYGYTF.

J is TRBJ1-5 and V is TRBV2, with unresolved D. The CDR3 is 12 residues long. Germline assignment: CDR1 SNHLY and CDR2 FYNNEI. Trimming left V 5 bases short and J 5 bases short, with 7 bases between. CDR3 in amino acids: CASSPTDQPQHF. CDR3 nucleotides: TGTGCCAGCAGTCCCACAGATCAGCCCCAGCATTTT.

The genes are TRBV2 and TRBJ1-5, with D possibly matching TRBD1 (6 bases). This CDR3 comprises 13 residues. In germline, CDR1 is SNHLY, CDR2 FYNNEI. V lost 8 bases to trimming and J lost 0 bases, with 8 bases between them. The CDR3 here is CASDRFSNQPQHF. DNA for the CDR3: TGTGCCAGCGACAGGTTTAGCAATCAGCCCCAGCATTTT.